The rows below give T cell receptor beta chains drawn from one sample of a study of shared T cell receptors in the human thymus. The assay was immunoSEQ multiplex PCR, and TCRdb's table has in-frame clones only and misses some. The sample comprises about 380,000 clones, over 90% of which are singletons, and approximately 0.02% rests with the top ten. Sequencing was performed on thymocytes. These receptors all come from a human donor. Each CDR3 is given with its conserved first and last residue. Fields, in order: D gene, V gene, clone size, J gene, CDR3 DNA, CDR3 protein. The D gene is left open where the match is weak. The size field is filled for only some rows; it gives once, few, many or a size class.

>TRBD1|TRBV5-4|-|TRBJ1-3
TGTGCCAGCAGCTCGGACAGGGGAAGCTCTGGAAACACCATATATTTT
CASSSDRGSSGNTIYF
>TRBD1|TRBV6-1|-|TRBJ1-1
TGTGCCAGCAGTTACAAGGGGGCGGCTTTCTTT
CASSYKGAAFF
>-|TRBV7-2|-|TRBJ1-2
TGTGCCCCCATAAGGCCGCGCAACTATGGCTACACCTTC
CAPIRPRNYGYTF
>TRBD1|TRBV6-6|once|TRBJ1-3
TGTGCCAGCAGTTATCCATACAGGGGCTCTGGAAACACCATATATTTT
CASSYPYRGSGNTIYF
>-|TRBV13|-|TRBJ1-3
TGTGCCAGCAGCTTAGGCGCAGTCCCCCCATCTGGAAACACCATATATTTT
CASSLGAVPPSGNTIYF
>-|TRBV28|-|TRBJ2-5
TGTGCCAGCAGGGGCGGAGTCACCCAAGAGACCCAGTACTTC
CASRGGVTQETQYF
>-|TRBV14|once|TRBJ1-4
TGTGCCAGCAGCCAGGGGACCGGGTTACCGGATGAGTGGCTGTTTTTT
CASSQGTGLPDEWLFF
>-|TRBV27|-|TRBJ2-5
TGTGCCAGCAGTGAGCGGGACAGCCACCAAGAGACCCAGTACTTC
CASSERDSHQETQYF
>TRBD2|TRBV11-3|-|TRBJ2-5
TGTGCCAGCAGCCGACAAAATAGCGGGAGGGCTAACTTC
CASSRQNSGRANF
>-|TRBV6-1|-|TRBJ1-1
TGTGCCAGCGCCCAACCCAGGGATTCGGAAGCTTTCTTT
CASAQPRDSEAFF
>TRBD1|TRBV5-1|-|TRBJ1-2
TGCGCCAGCAGCTTGGCCCGGGACAGGGAATCCAGGGGTGGCTACACCTTC
CASSLARDRESRGGYTF
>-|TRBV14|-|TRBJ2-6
TGTGCCAGCAGTCCAGCCGACACCAAGAGCTCTGGGGCCAACGTCCTGACTTTC
CASSPADTKSSGANVLTF
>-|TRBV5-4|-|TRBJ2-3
TGTGCCAGCAGCTACGGACAGTCCCCTAGCACAGATACGCAGTATTTT
CASSYGQSPSTDTQYF
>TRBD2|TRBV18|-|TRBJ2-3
TGTGCCAGCCGCGGGCTAGCGGAAATCACAGATACGCAGTATTTT
CASRGLAEITDTQYF
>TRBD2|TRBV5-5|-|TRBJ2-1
TGTGCCAGCAGCTTAGCCCCGACTAGCGGGGGGGTTTCGGAACAGTTCTTC
CASSLAPTSGGVSEQFF
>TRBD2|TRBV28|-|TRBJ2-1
TGTGCCAGCAGTATGCAGCTAGCGGGAGGATCCTACAATGAGCAGTTCTTC
CASSMQLAGGSYNEQFF
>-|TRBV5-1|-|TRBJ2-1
TGCGCCAGCAGCTTGATCCATGAGCAGTTCTTC
CASSLIHEQFF
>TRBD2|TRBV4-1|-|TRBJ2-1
TGCGCCAGCAGCCAGGTACTAGCGGGAGGGGGGGAGCAGTTCTTC
CASSQVLAGGGEQFF
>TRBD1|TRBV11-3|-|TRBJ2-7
TGTGCCAGCAGAGGACAGGGGGCATACGAGCAGTACTTC
CASRGQGAYEQYF
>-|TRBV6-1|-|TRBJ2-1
TGTGCCAGCCAAAGGGACACCTTCAATGAGCAGTTCTTC
CASQRDTFNEQFF
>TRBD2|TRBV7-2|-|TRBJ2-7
TGTGCCAGCAGCTTAGGACTAGCGGGAAATAGAGAGCAGTACTTC
CASSLGLAGNREQYF
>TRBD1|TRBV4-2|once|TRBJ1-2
TGTGCCAGCAGCCAAGATGAACAGGGGCTAACTCTGGACTATGGCTACACCTTC
CASSQDEQGLTLDYGYTF